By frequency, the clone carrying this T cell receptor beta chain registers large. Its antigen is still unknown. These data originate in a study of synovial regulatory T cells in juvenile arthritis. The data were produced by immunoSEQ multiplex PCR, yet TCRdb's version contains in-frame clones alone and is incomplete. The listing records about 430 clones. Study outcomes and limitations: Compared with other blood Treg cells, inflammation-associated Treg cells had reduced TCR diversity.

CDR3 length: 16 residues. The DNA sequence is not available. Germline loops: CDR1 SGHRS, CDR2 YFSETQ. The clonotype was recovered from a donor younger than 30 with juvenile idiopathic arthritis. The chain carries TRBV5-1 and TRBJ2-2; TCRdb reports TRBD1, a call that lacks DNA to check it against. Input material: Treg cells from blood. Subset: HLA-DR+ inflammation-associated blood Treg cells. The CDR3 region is CASSLVGQEYPGELFF.